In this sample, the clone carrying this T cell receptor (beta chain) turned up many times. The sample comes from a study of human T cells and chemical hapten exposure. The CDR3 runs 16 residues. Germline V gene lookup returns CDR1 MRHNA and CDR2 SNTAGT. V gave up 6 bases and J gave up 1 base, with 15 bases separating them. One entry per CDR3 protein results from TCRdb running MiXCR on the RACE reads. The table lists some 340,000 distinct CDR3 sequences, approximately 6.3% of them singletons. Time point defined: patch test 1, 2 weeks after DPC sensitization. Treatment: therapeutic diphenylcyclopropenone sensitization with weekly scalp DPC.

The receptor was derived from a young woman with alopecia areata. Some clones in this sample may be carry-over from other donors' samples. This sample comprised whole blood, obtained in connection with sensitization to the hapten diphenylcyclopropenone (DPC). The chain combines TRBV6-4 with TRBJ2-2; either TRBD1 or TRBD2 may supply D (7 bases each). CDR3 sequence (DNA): TGTGCCAGCAGCGCCGGGGGGACAGAGAACACCGGGGAGCTGTTTTTT. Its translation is CASSAGGTENTGELFF.